The table lists the clone carrying this TCR beta chain with a count of one. The target antigen is unknown. The record originates from a study of shared clonotypes between healthy human individuals. Overall study: The study used three CD4 naive, three CD4 memory, two CD8 naive and one CD8 memory plate per donor.

With 5 bases removed from V and 0 bases from J, the gap between germline ends came to 4 bases. Germline lookup yields CDR1 SGHAT and CDR2 FQNNGV. This CDR3 is 13 amino acids long. This table comes from immunoSEQ multiplex PCR, and its TCRdb copy is limited to in-frame clones, with some not included. Seen here are more than 2 million clones, 90% to 95% observed once, and the top ten hold roughly 0.13%. Study conclusions and caveats: Relative to clonotypes present in all four donors, those not shared had lower generation probabilities.

The source of this sequence is a man aged 18 to 30 in good health. The chain joins TRBV11-2 to TRBJ2-2; D is unresolved. The specimen was naive CD4+ T cells sorted from blood. Subset given: CD45RA+ positively selected. CDR3 DNA sequence: TGTGCCAGCAGCATAACGAACACCGGGGAGCTGTTTTTT. Its protein product is CASSITNTGELFF.